What follows describes a single T cell receptor (beta chain). V was clipped by 6 bases and J by 2 bases; unmatched bases: 9. Germline V CDR1 and CDR2: MNHNY, SVGAGI (reference sequence). This CDR3 is built from 16 residues. This sample was taken from a study of cytomegalovirus exposure and HLA in healthy donors. Both 60 Vbeta primers and 13 Jbeta primers went into the PCR. Clones were sequenced by immunoSEQ multiplex PCR, and TCRdb holds only the in-frame ones, with some missing. This table has 200,000 to 250,000 clones, 77% appearing once. Source material: PBMCs. The sequence was collected from a woman aged 55 to 70 in good health and CMV-seropositive. The V and J genes are TRBV6-6 and TRBJ2-3, with 9 nucleotides matching TRBD1. The DNA of the CDR3 is TGTGCCAGCAGGCCCCGGACAGGGGCCTTCACAGATACGCAGTATTTT. It is translated as CASRPRTGAFTDTQYF.